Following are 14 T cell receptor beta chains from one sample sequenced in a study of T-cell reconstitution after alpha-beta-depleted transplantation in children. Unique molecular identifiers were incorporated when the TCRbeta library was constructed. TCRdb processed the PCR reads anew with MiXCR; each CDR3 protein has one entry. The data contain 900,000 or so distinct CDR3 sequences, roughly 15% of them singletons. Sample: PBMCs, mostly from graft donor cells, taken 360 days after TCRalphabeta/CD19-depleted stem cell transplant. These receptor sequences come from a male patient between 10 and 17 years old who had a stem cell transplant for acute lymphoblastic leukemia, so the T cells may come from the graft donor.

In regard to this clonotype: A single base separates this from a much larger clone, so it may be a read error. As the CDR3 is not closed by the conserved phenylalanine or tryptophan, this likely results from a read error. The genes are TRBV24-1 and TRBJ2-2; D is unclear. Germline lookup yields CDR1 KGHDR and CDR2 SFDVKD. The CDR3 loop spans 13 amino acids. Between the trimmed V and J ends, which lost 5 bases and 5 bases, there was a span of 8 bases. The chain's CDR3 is CATSALVTGELFC. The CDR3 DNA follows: TGTGCCACCAGTGCCTTAGTTACCGGGGAGCTGTTTTGT.

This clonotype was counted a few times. The DNA for the CDR3 is TGCGCCAGTACCCCCGGGCCCTCCCCCTTTTACGAGCAGTACTTC. It translates to CASTPGPSPFYEQYF. The chain recombines TRBV4-1 with TRBJ2-7; D gene ambiguous. Between the trimmed V and J ends, which lost 9 bases and 4 bases, there was a span of 22 bases. Germline-derived CDR1 and CDR2 are MGHRA and YSYEKL. The CDR3 totals 15 residues.

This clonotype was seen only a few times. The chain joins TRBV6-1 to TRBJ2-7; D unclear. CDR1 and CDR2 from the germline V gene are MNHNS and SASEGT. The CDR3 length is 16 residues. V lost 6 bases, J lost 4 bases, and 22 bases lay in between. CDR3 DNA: TGTGCCAGCAGCTCTGAGAGAGTGGGCGGAGTATACGAGCAGTACTTC. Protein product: CASSSERVGGVYEQYF.

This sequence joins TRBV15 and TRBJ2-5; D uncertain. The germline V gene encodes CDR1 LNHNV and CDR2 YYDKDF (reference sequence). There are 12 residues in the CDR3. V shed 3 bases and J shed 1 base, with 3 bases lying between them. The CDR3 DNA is TGTGCCACCAGCAGGGGCCAAGAGACCCAGTACTTC. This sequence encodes CATSRGQETQYF.

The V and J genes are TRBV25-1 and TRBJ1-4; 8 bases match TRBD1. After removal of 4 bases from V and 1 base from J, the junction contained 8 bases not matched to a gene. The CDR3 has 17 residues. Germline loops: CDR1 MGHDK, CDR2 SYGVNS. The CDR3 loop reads CASSGRTGLRTNEKLFF. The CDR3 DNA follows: TGTGCCAGCAGTGGACGGACAGGGCTACGAACTAATGAAAAACTGTTTTTT.

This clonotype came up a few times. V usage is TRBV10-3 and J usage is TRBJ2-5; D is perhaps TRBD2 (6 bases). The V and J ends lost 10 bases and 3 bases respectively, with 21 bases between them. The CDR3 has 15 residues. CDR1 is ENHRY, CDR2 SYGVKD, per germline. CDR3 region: CATGDSGRPKETQYF. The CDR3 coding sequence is TGTGCCACCGGGGACTCCGGGAGACCAAAAGAGACCCAGTACTTC.

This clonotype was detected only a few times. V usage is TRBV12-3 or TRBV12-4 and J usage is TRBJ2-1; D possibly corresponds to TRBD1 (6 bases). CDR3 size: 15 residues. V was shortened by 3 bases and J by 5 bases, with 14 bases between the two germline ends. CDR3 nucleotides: TGTGCCAGCAGTTTTACGGACAGTCCCGACAATGAGCAGTTCTTC. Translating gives CASSFTDSPDNEQFF.

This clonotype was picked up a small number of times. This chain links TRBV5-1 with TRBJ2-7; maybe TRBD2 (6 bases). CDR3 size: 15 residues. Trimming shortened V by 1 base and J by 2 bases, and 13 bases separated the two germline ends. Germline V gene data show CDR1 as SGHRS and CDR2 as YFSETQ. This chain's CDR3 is CASSLPRDSTYEQYF. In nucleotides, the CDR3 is TGCGCCAGCAGCTTGCCCCGGGACTCAACCTACGAGCAGTACTTC.

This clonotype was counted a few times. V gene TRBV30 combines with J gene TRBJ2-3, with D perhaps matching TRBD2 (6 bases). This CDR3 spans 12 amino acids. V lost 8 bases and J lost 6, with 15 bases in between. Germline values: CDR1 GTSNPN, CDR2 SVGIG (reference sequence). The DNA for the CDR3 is TGTGCCGAAAATCGTGGGGGGGATACGCAGTATTTT. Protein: CAENRGGDTQYF.

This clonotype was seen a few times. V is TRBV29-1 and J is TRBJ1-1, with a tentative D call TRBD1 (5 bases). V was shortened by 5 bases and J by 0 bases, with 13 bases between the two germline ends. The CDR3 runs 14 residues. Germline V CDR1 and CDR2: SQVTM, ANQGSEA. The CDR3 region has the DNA TGCAGCGTTCTCACCGGGACGGTGAACACTGAAGCTTTCTTT. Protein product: CSVLTGTVNTEAFF.

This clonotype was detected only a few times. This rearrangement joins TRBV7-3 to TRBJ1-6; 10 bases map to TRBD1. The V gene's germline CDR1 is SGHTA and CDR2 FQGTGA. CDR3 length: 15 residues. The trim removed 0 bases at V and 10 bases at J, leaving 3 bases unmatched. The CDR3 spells CASSLTGTGVSPLHF. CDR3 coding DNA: TGTGCCAGCAGCTTAACCGGGACAGGGGTCTCACCCCTCCACTTT.

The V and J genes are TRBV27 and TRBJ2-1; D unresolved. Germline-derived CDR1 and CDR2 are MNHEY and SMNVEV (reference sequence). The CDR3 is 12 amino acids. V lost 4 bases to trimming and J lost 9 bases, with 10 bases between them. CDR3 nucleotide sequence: TGTGCCAGCAGTTCCCGTGGCAGTGAGCAGTTCTTC. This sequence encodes CASSSRGSEQFF.

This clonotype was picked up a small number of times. The CDR3 region has the DNA TGCGCCAGCAGCTTGCTGAGTAGTAACACTGAAGCTTTCTTT. As protein: CASSLLSSNTEAFF. The V gene is TRBV5-1, the J gene TRBJ1-1, with no clear D. CDR3 length equals 14 residues. Germline V CDR1 and CDR2: SGHRS, YFSETQ. V was shortened by 1 base and J by 2 bases, with 9 bases between the two germline ends.

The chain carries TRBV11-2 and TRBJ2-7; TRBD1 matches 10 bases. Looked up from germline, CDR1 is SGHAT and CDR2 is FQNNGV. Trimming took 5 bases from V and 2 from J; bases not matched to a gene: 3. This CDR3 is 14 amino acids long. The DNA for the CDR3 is TGTGCCAGCAGCGAGGACAGGGGGGCCTACGAGCAGTACTTC. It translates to CASSEDRGAYEQYF.